The entry below describes one T cell receptor beta chain. These data originate in a study of shared clonotypes between healthy human individuals. The wider study: There were three CD4 naive, three CD4 memory, two CD8 naive and one CD8 memory plates per donor.

The V gene's germline CDR1 is LNHDA and CDR2 SQIVND (reference sequence). The CDR3 is 13 residues long. The V gene end was trimmed by 5 bases and the J gene end by 9 bases; junction bases not matched to a gene: 5. Clones were read by immunoSEQ multiplex PCR, and TCRdb kept only the in-frame ones, dropping some. The profile shows under 1,900,000 clones, around 98.5% of them singletons. The TCR comes from a man between 25 and 39 years old in good health. Specimen: naive CD4+ T cells sorted from blood. Subset described: CD45RA+ positively selected. This rearrangement joins TRBV19 to TRBJ2-2, with 8 nucleotides matching TRBD2. The CDR3 spells CASSVAGNRELFF. The CDR3 DNA reads as TGTGCCAGTAGTGTAGCGGGAAACCGGGAGCTGTTTTTT.